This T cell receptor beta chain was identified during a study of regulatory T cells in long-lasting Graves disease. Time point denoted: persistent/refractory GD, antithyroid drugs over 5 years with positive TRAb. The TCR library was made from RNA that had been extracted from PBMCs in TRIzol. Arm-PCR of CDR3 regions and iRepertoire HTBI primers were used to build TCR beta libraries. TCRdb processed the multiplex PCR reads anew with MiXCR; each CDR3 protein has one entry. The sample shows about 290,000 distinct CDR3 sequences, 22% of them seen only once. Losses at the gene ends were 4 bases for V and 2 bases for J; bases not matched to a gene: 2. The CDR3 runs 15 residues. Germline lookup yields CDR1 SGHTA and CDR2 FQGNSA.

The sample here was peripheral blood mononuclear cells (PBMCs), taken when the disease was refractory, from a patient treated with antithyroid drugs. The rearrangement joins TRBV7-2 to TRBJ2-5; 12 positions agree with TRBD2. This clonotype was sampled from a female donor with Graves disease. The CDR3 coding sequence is TGTGCCAGCAGCTCTAGCGGGAGGGGTCAAGAGACCCAGTACTTC. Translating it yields CASSSSGRGQETQYF.